The 25 T cell receptor beta chains below were found in one sample sequenced in a study of CD8 T cells in Susac syndrome. Reverse transcription of roughly 0.5 to 1 ug RNA was performed with random hexamers. TCRdb itself ran the immunoSEQ multiplex PCR reads through MiXCR, one entry per CDR3 protein. The repertoire consists of approximately 260,000 distinct CDR3 sequences, with about 96% occurring once and the leading ten covering 0.1%. Sequenced material: CD4+ T cells from PBMCs. These receptors were taken from a human donor with Susac syndrome.

The rearrangement uses TRBV12-3 or TRBV12-4 and TRBJ1-1, with D possibly TRBD1 on 5 matching bases. The CDR3 has 13 amino acids. The ends were cut back, 1 base at V and 3 bases at J, with 6 bases in the middle. The chain's CDR3 is CASSLGQHTEAFF. Here the CDR3 DNA reads TGTGCCAGCAGTTTAGGACAGCACACTGAAGCTTTCTTT.

The chain joins TRBV28 to TRBJ2-1; D remains ambiguous. The CDR3 extends over 15 amino acids. Per germline, CDR1 MDHEN and CDR2 SYDVKM. The V end was cut by 8 bases, the J end by 6 bases, with 20 bases between. CDR3: CASLKWAAKPNEQFF. The CDR3 DNA sequence: TGTGCCAGCCTGAAGTGGGCTGCGAAACCCAATGAGCAGTTCTTC.

This clonotype showed up just once. The J gene is TRBJ2-1, the V gene TRBV27, with D possibly TRBD1 on 6 matching bases. The V and J ends lost 5 bases and 8 bases respectively, with 13 bases between them. CDR1 and CDR2 (germline): MNHEY, SMNVEV (reference sequence). The CDR3 length is 13 residues. CDR3 sequence reads: CASSVQGFDEQFF. Here the CDR3 DNA reads TGTGCCAGCAGTGTACAGGGTTTTGATGAGCAGTTCTTC.

The V and J genes are TRBV30 and TRBJ1-2, with D tentatively TRBD1 (5 bases). Deletions cut 1 base from V and 8 bases from J, with 14 bases between. CDR1 GTSNPN and CDR2 SVGIG come from the germline V gene (reference sequence). CDR3 length equals 13 residues. The CDR3 loop is CAWSDGHRVGYTF. As DNA, the CDR3 is TGTGCCTGGAGTGACGGACATCGAGTGGGCTACACCTTC.

The chain carries TRBV20-1 and TRBJ2-7, with 7 bases aligning to TRBD2. Losses at the gene ends were 3 bases for V and 4 bases for J; bases not matched to a gene: 12. The CDR3 consists of 15 residues. CDR1 is DFQATT, CDR2 SNEGSKA, per germline (reference sequence). The CDR3 sequence: CSARPGAGDSYEQYF. In nucleotides, the CDR3 is TGCAGTGCTAGGCCTGGGGCGGGAGATTCGTACGAGCAGTACTTC.

The rearrangement uses TRBV25-1 and TRBJ1-4; D possibly corresponds to TRBD1 (5 bases). CDR3 length equals 15 residues. Per the germline V gene, CDR1 is MGHDK and CDR2 is SYGVNS. V was trimmed by 2 bases and J by 5 bases, leaving 12 bases between them. The DNA of the CDR3 is TGTGCCAGCAGTGAAACGGGACGGAAGAATGAAAAACTGTTTTTT. This gives the protein CASSETGRKNEKLFF.

The V and J genes are TRBV11-3 and TRBJ2-1; D is ambiguous. The V and J ends lost 6 bases and 4 bases respectively, with 10 bases between them. The germline gives CDR1 SGHNT, CDR2 YENEEA. CDR3 length: 13 residues. CDR3 amino acids: CASSSTTYNEQFF. The CDR3 region has the DNA TGTGCCAGCAGTTCGACCACTTACAATGAGCAGTTCTTC.

This chain connects TRBV6-5 to TRBJ2-1; D is possibly TRBD1 (5 bases). V was clipped by 1 base and J by 0 bases, with 10 bases between them. Looked up from germline, CDR1 is MNHEY and CDR2 is SVGAGI. The CDR3 length is 16 residues. The CDR3 nucleotides read TGTGCCAGCAGTTACTTAGGGGCTGGCTCCTACAATGAGCAGTTCTTC. Its translation: CASSYLGAGSYNEQFF.

V gene TRBV18 combines with J gene TRBJ2-7, with TRBD1 matching 9 bases. CDR1 and CDR2 (germline): KGHSH, LQKENI. The CDR3 contains 15 residues. Trimming cost V 1 base and J 3 bases; bases outside gene matches: 4. The DNA of the CDR3 is TGTGCCAGCTCACCACGGGCGACAGGGGGCTACGAGCAGTACTTC. Protein product: CASSPRATGGYEQYF.

The chain is built from TRBV20-1 and TRBJ1-1; TRBD1 matches 8 bases. J was trimmed by 1 base and V by 0 bases; bases with no gene match: 4. This CDR3 has 15 amino acids. Per germline, CDR1 DFQATT and CDR2 SNEGSKA (reference sequence). The CDR3 here is CSARDSGTGNTEAFF. As DNA, the CDR3 is TGCAGTGCTAGAGATTCTGGGACAGGGAACACTGAAGCTTTCTTT.

V gene TRBV30 combines with J gene TRBJ2-3; weak D call: TRBD2 (6 bases). This CDR3 has 13 residues. The germline gives CDR1 GTSNPN, CDR2 SVGIG (reference sequence). Trimming stripped 4 bases from V and 2 bases from J, with 10 bases between. The CDR3 reads CAWMAGPTDTQYF. The CDR3, as DNA: TGTGCCTGGATGGCGGGGCCCACAGATACGCAGTATTTT.

The chain links TRBV6-5 to TRBJ2-5, with 9 bases lining up with TRBD1. The CDR3 covers 12 residues. Trimming cost V 8 bases and J 3 bases; bases outside gene matches: 1. Germline loops: CDR1 MNHEY, CDR2 SVGAGI. CDR3 residues: CASGQGKETQYF. The DNA of the CDR3 is TGTGCCAGCGGACAGGGGAAAGAGACCCAGTACTTC.

The chain links TRBV20-1 to TRBJ2-2; TRBD2 matches 8 bases. The V gene end was trimmed by 6 bases and the J gene end by 5 bases; junction bases not matched to a gene: 8. Germline CDR1 DFQATT, CDR2 SNEGSKA (reference sequence). CDR3 length equals 14 residues. This CDR3 reads CSAGSGRGTGELFF. CDR3 bases: TGCAGTGCGGGGAGCGGGAGAGGGACCGGGGAGCTGTTTTTT.

Regarding this clonotype: The germline gene is not matched at one end of the junction; a read error may be the cause. The rearrangement joins TRBV7-7 to TRBJ2-3; no definite D call. This CDR3 is built from 13 residues. Per germline, CDR1 SSHAT and CDR2 FNYEAQ (reference sequence). CDR3 sequence (DNA): TGTGCTAGCAGCTTAGACGATCGCGATACGCAGTATTTT. This sequence encodes CASSLDDRDTQYF.

The chain couples TRBV28 to TRBJ2-1, with 10 bases lining up with TRBD2. The V gene end was trimmed by 1 base and the J gene end by 12 bases; junction bases not matched to a gene: 9. Germline V gene data show CDR1 as MDHEN and CDR2 as SYDVKM. The CDR3 spans 15 residues. CDR3 protein: CASSLYASGRNRQFF. CDR3 DNA sequence: TGTGCCAGCAGTTTATATGCTAGCGGGAGAAATCGGCAGTTCTTC.

CDR3 residues: CSAGPGGKDGYTF. CDR3 bases: TGCAGTGCTGGGCCGGGGGGGAAGGATGGCTACACCTTC. The V call is TRBV20-1, the J call TRBJ1-2; maybe TRBD1 (5 bases). Trimming left V 5 bases short and J 6 bases short, with 16 bases between. Germline V gene lookup returns CDR1 DFQATT and CDR2 SNEGSKA (reference sequence). CDR3 length: 13 residues.

V usage is TRBV2 and J usage is TRBJ2-3; D gene ambiguous. The V end was cut by 5 bases, the J end by 4 bases, with 7 bases between. Germline V gene data show CDR1 as SNHLY and CDR2 as FYNNEI. CDR3 length: 12 amino acids. This chain's CDR3 is CASSPIADTQYF. The CDR3 DNA reads TGTGCCAGCAGTCCGATAGCAGATACGCAGTATTTT. Filled out from reference TRBV2 and TRBJ2-3, the complete variable domain reads EPEVTQTPSHQVTQMGQEVILRCVPISNHLYFYWYRQILGQKVEFLVSFYNNEISEKSEIFDDQFSVERPDGSNFTLKIRSTKLEDSAMYFCASSPIADTQYFGPGTRLTVL.

The chain couples TRBV25-1 to TRBJ1-5, with unresolved D. The CDR3 extends over 12 amino acids. In germline, CDR1 is MGHDK, CDR2 SYGVNS. V lost 10 bases and J 5 bases, leaving 12 bases between the germline ends. The CDR3 bases are TGTGCCATCCAGGAGAAGTATCAGCCCCAGCATTTT. It yields the protein CAIQEKYQPQHF.

The chain links TRBV13 to TRBJ2-1; 12 nucleotides match TRBD2. Germline CDR1 reads PRHDT; CDR2 reads FYEKMQ (reference sequence). V was pared by 3 bases and J by 4 bases, with 7 bases of the junction left unmatched. The CDR3 contains 17 residues. CDR3 sequence (DNA): TGTGCCAGCAGCTTTCGACTAGCGGGAGACCTTTACAATGAGCAGTTCTTC. This encodes CASSFRLAGDLYNEQFF.

The rearrangement uses TRBV29-1 and TRBJ1-5, with D perhaps TRBD1 (5 bases). CDR3 size: 13 residues. The germline CDR1 and CDR2 sequences are SQVTM and ANQGSEA. The V gene lost 4 bases and the J gene lost 6 bases, with 13 bases spanning the gap. The CDR3 region has the DNA TGCAGCGTTGCGGGGCAGGCGGGTCAGCCCCAGCATTTT. Protein sequence: CSVAGQAGQPQHF.

The chain carries TRBV29-1 and TRBJ1-1; the D gene is possibly TRBD1 (6 bases). Germline V gives CDR1 SQVTM, CDR2 ANQGSEA. Trimming pared 6 bases from V and 11 bases from J, leaving 19 bases between. This CDR3 region has 12 residues. The CDR3 DNA reads TGCAGCGTGGCCCCTACAGGGCTGTACGCTTTCTTT. Translating gives CSVAPTGLYAFF.

This rearrangement joins TRBV29-1 to TRBJ2-1; TRBD2 matches at 8 bases. The CDR3 length is 17 residues. Germline V gene lookup returns CDR1 SQVTM and CDR2 ANQGSEA. V gave up 4 bases and J gave up 7 bases; unmatched junction bases: 18. For the CDR3, the DNA is TGCAGCGTTGTGAAGGTAATAGCGGGAAGGGAGACGAATGAGCAGTTCTTC. The encoded protein is CSVVKVIAGRETNEQFF.

V is TRBV29-1 and J is TRBJ1-2; 8 bases agree with TRBD1. This CDR3 comprises 14 residues. The V gene end was trimmed by 1 base and the J gene end by 6 bases; junction bases not matched to a gene: 7. Germline loops: CDR1 SQVTM, CDR2 ANQGSEA. CDR3 protein: CSVEGEAGGNGYTF. The CDR3, as DNA: TGCAGCGTTGAAGGGGAGGCAGGGGGCAATGGCTACACCTTC.

CDR3 bases: TGTGCCAGCACCCGATTGGTAGACGAAAACTATGGCTACACCTTC. Its translation is CASTRLVDENYGYTF. The chain joins TRBV14 to TRBJ1-2; D remains unclear. Trimming removed 7 bases from V and 2 bases from J, with 17 bases in between. CDR1 and CDR2 from the germline V gene are SGHDN and FVKESK. This CDR3 comprises 15 residues. Drawing the rest from reference TRBV14 and TRBJ1-2, the complete variable domain is EAGVTQFPSHSVIEKGQTVTLRCDPISGHDNLYWYRRVMGKEIKFLLHFVKESKQDESGMPNNRFLAERTGGTYSTLKVQPAELEDSGVYFCASTRLVDENYGYTFGSGTRLTVV.

The rearrangement links TRBV11-3 to TRBJ2-7; 11 nucleotides line up with TRBD2. Germline loops: CDR1 SGHNT, CDR2 YENEEA. The CDR3 has 15 residues. V trimming: 5 bases; J trimming: 5 bases; junction bases outside the gene matches: 8. CDR3 protein: CASSPSGLAGDEQYF. CDR3 coding DNA: TGTGCCAGCAGCCCCAGTGGACTAGCGGGTGACGAGCAGTACTTC. The variable domain in full, completed from reference TRBV11-3 and TRBJ2-7, reads EAGVVQSPRYKIIEKKQPVAFWCNPISGHNTLYWYLQNLGQGPELLIRYENEEAVDDSQLPKDRFSAERLKGVDSTLKIQPAELGDSAVYLCASSPSGLAGDEQYFGPGTRLTVT.